The 30 T cell receptor beta chains below all came from one sample that was sequenced in a study of shared clonotypes between healthy human individuals. Sequencing used immunoSEQ multiplex PCR; TCRdb keeps in-frame clones, though not all of them. The table lists some 2,000,000 clones, approximately 96% of them singletons. The material sequenced was naive CD4+ T cells sorted from blood. The sample's subset: CD45RA+ positively selected. The receptors derive from a man younger than 30 in good health.

This clone has only a few counts. Other nucleotide sequences in the sample specify the same CDR3. The rearrangement joins TRBV2 to TRBJ2-5, with D possibly TRBD1 on 7 matching bases. The CDR3 is 14 amino acids. The V gene lost 2 bases and the J gene lost 2 bases, with 9 bases spanning the gap. Germline V gene lookup returns CDR1 SNHLY and CDR2 FYNNEI. Here the CDR3 reads CASSEQGGQETQYF. The DNA of the CDR3 is TGTGCCAGCAGTGAACAGGGGGGACAAGAGACCCAGTACTTC.

The chain recombines TRBV6-5 with TRBJ1-2, with no clear D. Germline V lookup: CDR1 MNHEY, CDR2 SVGAGI. The CDR3 loop spans 13 amino acids. Deletions cut 8 bases from V and 6 bases from J, with 16 bases between. CDR3 sequence (DNA): TGTGCCAGCCAGGCGCAGTTTAGGGATGGCTACACCTTC. This encodes CASQAQFRDGYTF.

This chain joins TRBV6-1 and TRBJ2-7; no firm D call. V lost 6 bases and J lost 0, with 12 bases in between. The CDR3 runs to 14 residues. Germline CDR1 reads MNHNS; CDR2 reads SASEGT. The CDR3 DNA reads TGTGCCAGCAGAAACCCCGCTTTCTCCTACGAGCAGTACTTC. This sequence encodes CASRNPAFSYEQYF.

On this clone: The identical CDR3 is also encoded by other nucleotide sequences in the sample. The rearrangement joins TRBV28 to TRBJ2-3, with 8 nucleotides matching TRBD2. Germline loops: CDR1 MDHEN, CDR2 SYDVKM. The J segment lost 3 bases and the V segment lost 2 bases, leaving 1 base of the junction unmatched. The CDR3 loop spans 14 amino acids. In DNA form, the CDR3 reads TGTGCCAGCAGTTTAAGCGGGGGAACAGATACGCAGTATTTT. Translated: CASSLSGGTDTQYF.

This sequence joins TRBV27 and TRBJ1-5, with D tentatively TRBD1 (6 bases). The CDR3 length is 15 residues. Between the trimmed V and J ends, which lost 2 bases and 6 bases, there was a span of 14 bases. Germline V CDR1 and CDR2: MNHEY, SMNVEV (reference sequence). This CDR3 is CASSLMGTSFQPQHF. Here the CDR3 DNA reads TGTGCCAGCAGTTTAATGGGGACAAGTTTTCAGCCCCAGCATTTT.

The chain uses TRBV11-1 and TRBJ2-3; no clear D. V dropped 5 bases and J dropped 4 bases, with 16 bases sitting between them. The CDR3 contains 15 residues. Germline V gene sequence: CDR1 SGHAT, CDR2 FQDESV (reference sequence). The CDR3 protein is CASSPKPGPADTQYF. CDR3 sequence (DNA): TGTGCCAGCAGCCCTAAACCCGGACCCGCAGATACGCAGTATTTT.

This sequence joins TRBV6-6 and TRBJ1-4; maybe TRBD1 (5 bases). CDR1 and CDR2 from the germline V gene are MNHNY and SVGAGI (reference sequence). The CDR3 is 13 residues long. Trimming took 5 bases from V and 7 from J, leaving 11 bases between them. The CDR3 DNA reads TGTGCCAGCAGTCCGCCGGGGGGTGAAAAACTGTTTTTT. This sequence encodes CASSPPGGEKLFF.

The gene calls are TRBV19 and TRBJ2-3, with 8 bases aligning to TRBD1. Germline values: CDR1 LNHDA, CDR2 SQIVND (reference sequence). The CDR3 is 18 residues long. The V gene end was trimmed by 5 bases and the J gene end by 2 bases; junction bases not matched to a gene: 15. The CDR3 sequence is CASSPSPGQAAYTDTQYF. CDR3 coding DNA: TGTGCCAGTAGTCCCTCTCCGGGACAGGCCGCCTACACAGATACGCAGTATTTT.

A note on this clone: Other DNA sequences in the sample encode the same CDR3. The chain is built from TRBV9 and TRBJ2-1; TRBD2 aligns across 7 bases. The germline V gene has CDR1 SGDLS and CDR2 YYNGEE. The trim removed 0 bases at V and 4 bases at J, leaving 4 bases unmatched. This CDR3 comprises 15 residues. In DNA form, the CDR3 reads TGTGCCAGCAGCGTAGCCCCGGGAGGATACAATGAGCAGTTCTTC. It is translated as CASSVAPGGYNEQFF.

The V gene is TRBV2, the J gene TRBJ1-5; D unclear. This CDR3 has 15 residues. Germline-derived CDR1 and CDR2 are SNHLY and FYNNEI. Trimming took 1 base from V and 2 from J, leaving 9 bases between them. The CDR3 DNA is TGTGCCAGCAGTGAAGACACCGGTGGCAATCAGCCCCAGCATTTT. The encoded protein is CASSEDTGGNQPQHF.

V usage is TRBV25-1 and J usage is TRBJ2-1; D remains ambiguous. The ends were cut back, 3 bases at V and 10 bases at J, with 7 bases in the middle. The CDR3 consists of 11 residues. Germline CDR1 reads MGHDK; CDR2 reads SYGVNS. The DNA of the CDR3 is TGTGCCAGCAGTGACGGCCGCGAGCAGTTCTTC. Translated: CASSDGREQFF.

Comments on this clone: This sample includes further DNA sequences coding for the same CDR3. V and J are TRBV5-1 and TRBJ2-1, with D uncertain. Trimming removed 0 bases from V and 2 bases from J, with 6 bases in between. Germline V gene data show CDR1 as SGHRS and CDR2 as YFSETQ. The CDR3 spans 14 residues. CDR3 in amino acids: CASSLGSPYNEQFF. In DNA, the CDR3 is TGCGCCAGCAGCTTGGGTAGCCCCTACAATGAGCAGTTCTTC.

The chain employs TRBV10-1 and TRBJ2-7; maybe TRBD1 (6 bases). Trimming cost V 2 bases and J 5 bases, with 13 bases left between them. There are 14 residues in the CDR3. Per the germline V gene, CDR1 is WNHNN and CDR2 is SYGVQD (reference sequence). The CDR3 protein is CASSETQGRHEQYF. CDR3 bases: TGCGCCAGCAGTGAGACACAGGGTCGCCACGAGCAGTACTTC.

Points on this clone: Different DNA sequences within this sample yield the same CDR3. The chain recombines TRBV6-5 with TRBJ1-1, with D hard to call. Germline V gives CDR1 MNHEY, CDR2 SVGAGI. The CDR3 contains 15 residues. V lost 0 bases to trimming and J lost 2 bases, with 10 bases between them. DNA of the CDR3: TGTGCCAGCAGTTACTCGACCGTGGTAAACACTGAAGCTTTCTTT. The encoded protein is CASSYSTVVNTEAFF.

Remarks on this clone: A clone one base away is much larger, so this may be a read error. This sample also contains other DNA sequences that code for the same CDR3. The chain has TRBV5-4 and TRBJ2-7, with D unresolved. The CDR3 consists of 11 residues. Germline CDR1 is SGHNT and CDR2 is YYREEE (reference sequence). Trimming left V 3 bases short and J 2 bases short, with 3 bases between. CDR3 amino acids: CASSSAYEQYF. The CDR3 bases are TGTGCCAGCAGCTCCGCCTACGAGCAGTACTTC.

The V call is TRBV6-5, the J call TRBJ2-7; TRBD2 is a possible D gene (5 bases). The CDR3 sequence is 15 residues long. Germline CDR1 MNHEY, CDR2 SVGAGI. Trimming stripped 7 bases from V and 2 bases from J, with 18 bases between. The CDR3 DNA follows: TGTGCCAGCACCACTACATCCCGGGGTGCCTACGAGCAGTACTTC. Its translation: CASTTTSRGAYEQYF.

V and J are TRBV7-9 and TRBJ1-2; D remains unclear. Trimming stripped 4 bases from V and 8 bases from J, with 17 bases between. Germline V CDR1 and CDR2: SEHNR, FQNEAQ (reference sequence). The CDR3 is 14 residues long. DNA of the CDR3: TGTGCCAGCAGCTCTAACAATGGCCTTGGGGGCTACACCTTC. Protein: CASSSNNGLGGYTF. Drawing the rest from reference TRBV7-9 and TRBJ1-2, the complete variable domain is DTGVSQNPRHKITKRGQNVTFRCDPISEHNRLYWYRQTLGQGPEFLTYFQNEAQLEKSRLLSDRFSAERPKGSFSTLEIQRTEQGDSAMYLCASSSNNGLGGYTFGSGTRLTVV.

J is TRBJ2-2 and V is TRBV9, with D uncertain. CDR3 length equals 16 residues. From germline, CDR1 is SGDLS and CDR2 YYNGEE. Trimming stripped 0 bases from V and 2 bases from J, with 11 bases between. CDR3: CASSVEFQLNTGELFF. CDR3 bases: TGTGCCAGCAGCGTAGAATTCCAATTAAACACCGGGGAGCTGTTTTTT.

The V and J genes are TRBV6-5 and TRBJ2-2, with D perhaps assigned TRBD1 or TRBD2 (5 bases each). This CDR3 has 15 residues. The germline V gene has CDR1 MNHEY and CDR2 SVGAGI. Trimming pared 3 bases from V and 4 bases from J, leaving 12 bases between. Written as DNA, the CDR3 is TGTGCCAGCAGTTATTGGGGGACGGGCACCGGGGAGCTGTTTTTT. Encoded protein: CASSYWGTGTGELFF.

The chain recombines TRBV5-6 with TRBJ2-3, with D possibly being TRBD1 (5 bases). CDR3 length: 15 residues. Per germline, CDR1 SGHDT and CDR2 YYEEEE. V was clipped by 4 bases and J by 1 base, with 13 bases between them. The CDR3 nucleotides read TGTGCCAGCAGCAGGGGATTAGGAGGCACAGATACGCAGTATTTT. This encodes CASSRGLGGTDTQYF.

This chain joins TRBV4-3 and TRBJ2-5, with no clear D. Per germline, CDR1 LGHNA and CDR2 YSLEER. V lost 0 bases and J 0 bases, leaving 8 bases between the germline ends. The CDR3 spans 15 residues. In nucleotides, the CDR3 is TGCGCCAGCAGCCAAGATCCCACGTACCAAGAGACCCAGTACTTC. It specifies CASSQDPTYQETQYF.

V is TRBV5-1 and J is TRBJ1-3; 8 positions match TRBD1. The V segment lost 4 bases and the J segment 0 bases; nucleotides outside the gene matches: 3. Germline values: CDR1 SGHRS, CDR2 YFSETQ. The CDR3 is made up of 15 amino acids. As DNA, the CDR3 is TGCGCCAGCAGCATTACAGGGGGCTCTGGAAACACCATATATTTT. Translated: CASSITGGSGNTIYF.

The V call is TRBV5-1, the J call TRBJ1-2; the D gene is possibly TRBD1 (5 bases). Per the germline V gene, CDR1 is SGHRS and CDR2 is YFSETQ. V lost 0 bases and J lost 4, with 13 bases in between. The CDR3 totals 15 residues. The CDR3 reads CASSLAPGTGYGYTF. The CDR3 DNA sequence: TGCGCCAGCAGCTTGGCCCCAGGGACGGGCTATGGCTACACCTTC.

The V call is TRBV6-6, the J call TRBJ1-5, with 8 nucleotides matching TRBD1. The CDR3 is 15 residues long. J lost 1 base, V lost 6 bases, and 5 bases had no gene match. The germline CDR1 and CDR2 sequences are MNHNY and SVGAGI (reference sequence). Here the CDR3 reads CASSGQGLSNQPQHF. CDR3 nucleotides: TGTGCCAGCAGCGGACAGGGCCTGAGCAATCAGCCCCAGCATTTT.

The V and J genes are TRBV5-4 and TRBJ2-3, with D possibly matching TRBD1 (6 bases). The CDR3 is 14 residues long. CDR1 is SGHNT, CDR2 YYREEE, per germline (reference sequence). Trimming shortened V by 6 bases and J by 0 bases, and 11 bases separated the two germline ends. CDR3 sequence (DNA): TGTGCCAGCACCGGGACACCTAGCACAGATACGCAGTATTTT. This translates into CASTGTPSTDTQYF.

The chain combines TRBV2 with TRBJ2-7, with D perhaps being TRBD1 or TRBD2 (5 bases each). CDR1 and CDR2 from the germline V gene are SNHLY and FYNNEI. The V end was cut by 1 base, the J end by 2 bases, with 18 bases between. The CDR3 is 17 amino acids. CDR3 sequence reads: CASSEEGQALGTYEQYF. The CDR3 coding sequence is TGTGCCAGCAGTGAAGAGGGGCAGGCCCTCGGGACCTACGAGCAGTACTTC.

Details on this clone: Other DNA sequences from this sample encode an identical CDR3 as well. The chain has TRBV5-1 and TRBJ2-5, with D perhaps assigned TRBD1 or TRBD2 (5 bases each). V lost 7 bases to trimming and J lost 1 base, with 11 bases between them. CDR1 SGHRS and CDR2 YFSETQ come from the germline V gene. This CDR3 is built from 13 residues. CDR3: CASRTGTQETQYF. The CDR3 DNA reads TGCGCCAGCCGAACCGGGACCCAAGAGACCCAGTACTTC. The full variable domain, in which reference TRBV5-1 and TRBJ2-5 provide the parts outside the CDR3, is KAGVTQTPRYLIKTRGQQVTLSCSPISGHRSVSWYQQTPGQGLQFLFEYFSETQRNKGNFPGRFSGRQFSNSRSEMNVSTLELGDSALYLCASRTGTQETQYFGPGTRLLVL.

This rearrangement joins TRBV28 to TRBJ2-7; 13 nucleotides match TRBD2. The CDR3 is made up of 15 amino acids. Germline CDR1 MDHEN, CDR2 SYDVKM. The junction had 7 bases not matched to a gene; V was cut back by 8 bases and J by 3 bases. CDR3: CASETSGGRHYEQYF. CDR3 bases: TGTGCCAGCGAGACTAGCGGGGGGCGACACTACGAGCAGTACTTC.

This clone was counted a single time. In DNA form, the CDR3 reads TGTGCCAGCACCTACCGGGGGGGAGGAGAGACCCAGTACTTC. Residues: CASTYRGGGETQYF. The chain joins TRBV6-1 to TRBJ2-5; 8 bases agree with TRBD2. Trimming removed 7 bases from V and 4 bases from J; junction bases left unmatched: 8. The CDR3 consists of 14 residues. Germline V gives CDR1 MNHNS, CDR2 SASEGT.

This chain connects TRBV7-9 to TRBJ2-4; 11 bases align to TRBD1. The CDR3 covers 17 residues. CDR1 and CDR2 from the germline V gene are SEHNR and FQNEAQ (reference sequence). Trimming cost V 5 bases and J 2 bases; bases outside gene matches: 8. DNA of the CDR3: TGTGCCAGCAGCATCACCGGACAGGGGGCTTCCAAAAACATTCAGTACTTC. Amino acids: CASSITGQGASKNIQYF.